This T cell receptor beta chain comes out of a study of shared clonotypes between healthy human individuals. Findings and limits, study-wide: Few donors limited the genetic and exposure-history diversity represented.

CDR1 and CDR2 (germline): SGHNT, YYREEE (reference sequence). V shed 4 bases, J shed 4 bases, and the junction held 4 bases outside the gene matches. CDR3 size: 15 residues. Every contributor of samples was a Caucasian grown-up residing in Nashville, Tennessee. The assay used deep level. It was on ten immunoSEQ deep assay plates that unsorted PBMC DNA was sequenced. Sequencing was performed with immunoSEQ multiplex PCR; in TCRdb, only in-frame clones are kept and a portion is missing. The sample records 450,000 to 500,000 clones, around 73% being singletons. Comments on this clone: Its specificity is unknown.

This clonotype was obtained from a woman in her 40s in good health. Some clones in this sample may be carry-over from other donors' samples. The specimen was PBMCs. The chain is built from TRBV5-4 and TRBJ2-7; TRBD2 matches at 14 bases. This CDR3 is CASSPGLAGVYEQYF. The CDR3 bases are TGTGCCAGCAGCCCGGGACTAGCGGGAGTTTACGAGCAGTACTTC.